Each of the 18 T cell receptor beta chains below was sequenced from the same sample in a study of tumor-infiltrating lymphocytes in glioblastoma multiforme. Multiple V-beta primers and a C-beta primer amplified TCRB from RNA. MiXCR was run by TCRdb on the multiplex PCR reads, yielding one entry per CDR3 protein. The data contain 15,000 or so distinct CDR3 sequences, 73% of them seen just once; the ten biggest clones take up over 35%. Sequencing was performed on brain tumor tissue. The receptors come from a male donor with glioblastoma.

This clonotype was seen once. The genes are TRBV5-4 and TRBJ2-2; 16 nucleotides agree with TRBD2. This CDR3 spans 17 amino acids. Trimming at V came to 4 bases and at J to 5 bases, leaving 5 bases not matched to a gene. Germline assignment: CDR1 SGHNT and CDR2 YYREEE (reference sequence). The CDR3 DNA follows: TGTGCCAGCAGCCGGGGACTAGCGGGAGGGCCAACCGGGGAGCTGTTTTTT. Protein sequence: CASSRGLAGGPTGELFF.

About this clonotype itself: The junction shows a germline mismatch at one end, possibly a read error. V and J are TRBV5-5 and TRBJ2-1; either TRBD1 or TRBD2 may supply D (6 bases each). This CDR3 region has 16 residues. Germline V lookup: CDR1 SGHKS, CDR2 YYEKEE (reference sequence). The CDR3 DNA sequence: TGTGCCAGCAGCAACCCGGGGGCGACCTCCTACAATGAGCAGTTTTTC. This codes for CASSNPGATSYNEQFF.

As concerns this clonotype: A read error may produce the germline difference seen at one junction end. The J gene is TRBJ2-1, the V gene TRBV20-1; 13 bases match TRBD2. CDR1 is DFQATT, CDR2 SNEGSKA, per germline (reference sequence). The CDR3 has 16 residues. In nucleotides, the CDR3 is TGTAGTGCTAGTCGACCGGGACTAGCGGGAATTAGTGAGCAGTTCTTC. It translates to CSASRPGLAGISEQFF.

The chain employs TRBV11-2 and TRBJ2-1, with D unresolved. Germline V CDR1 and CDR2: SGHAT, FQNNGV. The CDR3 is made up of 15 amino acids. The CDR3 sequence: CGNSPGAYTYNEQFF. The CDR3 DNA follows: TGTGGCAACAGCCCTGGAGCCTATACCTACAATGAGCAGTTCTTC.

The chain combines TRBV12-3 or TRBV12-4 with TRBJ2-1; D gene ambiguous. This CDR3 is 13 amino acids long. V was clipped by 6 bases and J by 2 bases, with 8 bases between them. The CDR3 DNA is TGTGCCAGCAGCTCCGGAACCTACAATGAGCAGTTCTTC. Translating gives CASSSGTYNEQFF.

A note on this clonotype: One end of the junction does not line up with germline, which may come from a read error. V usage is TRBV10-3 and J usage is TRBJ2-1; no firm D call. Per the germline V gene, CDR1 is ENHRY and CDR2 is SYGVKD. CDR3 length: 15 amino acids. In nucleotides, the CDR3 is TGCGCCATCAGCAACCGGGTACCGGGTAGTGGTGAGCAGTCCTTC. Translated: CAISNRVPGSGEQSF.

Comment on this clonotype: One end of the junction does not line up with germline, which may come from a read error. The CDR3 sequence is CNVETRTGDTQYF. The CDR3 nucleotides are TGCAACGTTGAGACCAGGACTGGAGATACGCAGTATTTT. The genes are TRBV29-1 and TRBJ2-3; tentatively, D is TRBD2 (5 bases). The CDR3 spans 13 residues. Germline V CDR1 and CDR2: SQVTM, ANQGSEA.

The rearrangement links TRBV11-2 to TRBJ2-3; 7 bases are shared with TRBD2. Trimming at V came to 5 bases and at J to 1 base, leaving 6 bases not matched to a gene. Germline assignment: CDR1 SGHAT and CDR2 FQNNGV. CDR3 size: 15 residues. The CDR3 region is CASSPTTSGTDTQYF. DNA for the CDR3: TGTGCCAGCAGCCCCACTACTAGCGGCACAGATACGCAGTATTTT.

In regard to this clonotype: It may be a read error: a sequence one base away is much more abundant. The V gene is TRBV11-1, the J gene TRBJ2-2, with TRBD1 matching 8 bases. Germline CDR1 reads SGHAT; CDR2 reads FQDESV (reference sequence). V gave up 5 bases and J gave up 6 bases; unmatched junction bases: 8. The CDR3 is 15 amino acids. The CDR3 here is CASSIRTGRAGELFF. As DNA, the CDR3 is TGTGCCAGCAGCATTCGGACAGGGCGGGCCGGGGAGCTGTTTTTT.

About this clonotype itself: The conserved final phenylalanine or tryptophan is absent from the CDR3, which likely points to a read error. The chain has TRBV6-1 and TRBJ1-4; D may be TRBD1 (6 bases). CDR3 size: 14 residues. Germline CDR1 is MNHNS and CDR2 is SASEGT. The DNA for the CDR3 is TGTGCAAGCAGTGAAACCCCCTGGGGGGCAGGACTGTTTCTT. As protein: CASSETPWGAGLFL.

The gene calls are TRBV10-3 and TRBJ2-1; 10 bases are shared with TRBD2. CDR3 length equals 16 residues. Per germline, CDR1 ENHRY and CDR2 SYGVKD. V trimming: 3 bases; J trimming: 8 bases; junction bases outside the gene matches: 10. The CDR3 coding sequence is TGTGCCATCAGTGACCCTAGCGGGAGCATCCGTCATGAGCAGTTCTTC. Amino acid sequence: CAISDPSGSIRHEQFF.

This clonotype appeared many times. V usage is TRBV7-2 and J usage is TRBJ2-1; 9 bases are shared with TRBD2. Germline V lookup: CDR1 SGHTA, CDR2 FQGNSA. The V and J ends lost 4 bases and 4 bases, in that order; junction bases with no gene match: 5. The length of the CDR3 is 15 residues. CDR3 loop: CASSSGTSRYNEQFF. For the CDR3, the DNA is TGTGCCAGCAGCTCCGGGACTAGCAGATACAATGAGCAGTTCTTC.

This clonotype occurred many times. V is TRBV5-1 and J is TRBJ1-2, with a tentative D call TRBD1 (5 bases). The CDR3 consists of 13 residues. The germline CDR1 and CDR2 sequences are SGHRS and YFSETQ. The V gene lost 0 bases and the J gene lost 4 bases, with 7 bases spanning the gap. CDR3 nucleotide sequence: TGCGCCAGCAGCTTGGGACAGCGCTATGGCTACACCTTC. This sequence encodes CASSLGQRYGYTF.

The J gene is TRBJ2-7, the V gene TRBV29-1, with D tentatively TRBD1 or TRBD2 (5 bases each). Germline V lookup: CDR1 SQVTM, CDR2 ANQGSEA. V was clipped by 4 bases and J by 4 bases, with 14 bases between them. The CDR3 spans 13 residues. The chain's CDR3 is CSVGGSPGYEQYF. In DNA form, the CDR3 reads TGCAGCGTTGGGGGGAGTCCTGGTTACGAGCAGTACTTC.

This clonotype was counted a single time. Sequence at one end of the junction differs from germline and may be a read error. This chain connects TRBV11-2 to TRBJ2-7; 8 nucleotides agree with TRBD2. This CDR3 region has 16 residues. Germline V CDR1 and CDR2: SGHAT, FQNNGV. The CDR3 sequence is CVTSTNLAGNSYEQYF. CDR3 DNA: TGTGTCACGTCGACGAATTTAGCGGGAAACTCATACGAACAGTACTTC. Supplemented by reference TRBV11-2 and TRBJ2-7, the full variable domain reads EAGVAQSPRYKIIEKRQSVAFWCNPISGHATLYWYQQILGQGPKLLIQFQNNGVVDDSQLPKDRFSAERLKGVDSTLKIQPAKLEDSAVYLCVTSTNLAGNSYEQYFGPGTRLTVT.

Turning to this clonotype: Its ends do not fully match the called genes, so a read error is possible. This chain links TRBV20-1 with TRBJ2-1; D is possibly TRBD1 (5 bases). The CDR3 consists of 14 residues. The germline V gene has CDR1 DFQATT and CDR2 SNEGSKA (reference sequence). CDR3 coding DNA: TGCAGTGCTAGAGACGAGGCAGGGCTGTATGGGCAGTTATTC. This gives the protein CSARDEAGLYGQLF.

About this clonotype itself: A read error may be the cause here, since a much bigger clone is one base away. J is TRBJ1-1 and V is TRBV7-9; D remains unclear. The CDR3 extends over 12 amino acids. The germline V gene encodes CDR1 SEHNR and CDR2 FQNEAQ (reference sequence). This CDR3 reads CASSLAGRMASF. In nucleotides, the CDR3 is TGTGCCAGCAGCTTAGCCGGTCGGATGGCTTCCTTT.

As for this clonotype: Just one base apart from a much larger clone, this may be a read error. The conserved final phenylalanine or tryptophan is absent from the CDR3, which likely points to a read error. CDR3 coding DNA: TGTGCCAGCAGCTTAGACGGGGTGGGACTGCTGTACAATGAGCAGTTCCTC. Translating gives CASSLDGVGLLYNEQFL. The chain uses TRBV11-2 and TRBJ2-1, with D perhaps matching TRBD2 (6 bases). CDR1 is SGHAT and CDR2 is FQNNGV in the germline V gene. Trimming took 0 bases from V and 4 from J, leaving 16 bases between them. The CDR3 covers 17 residues.